This is a list of T cell receptor beta chains from one sample in a study of blood T cell repertoires in COVID-19. Profiling relied on immunoSEQ multiplex PCR, and the TCRdb table lists in-frame clones only, not all of them. The data hold over 50,000 clones, with 85% observed a single time. The source material was peripheral blood. The source is a human donor in a cohort sampled during active COVID-19. Both conserved end residues are part of each CDR3. D genes are given only for firm matches. Size is omitted from some rows. Given values are once, few, many or a class for expanded clones.

d_call clone_size j_call v_call cdr3_aa cdr3_nt
- - TRBJ1-2 TRBV28 CASSVPGHTYGYTF TGTGCCAGCAGTGTACCGGGACACACGTATGGCTACACCTTC
TRBD2 - TRBJ2-1 TRBV10-2 CASTGRVSYNEQFF TGCGCCAGCACCGGGAGGGTCTCCTACAATGAGCAGTTCTTC
- once TRBJ2-1 TRBV27 CASSRGTRGYNEQFF TGTGCCAGCAGCCGAGGTACCCGGGGGTACAATGAGCAGTTCTTC
- - TRBJ1-2 TRBV5-1 CASSWDISGGYTF TGCGCCAGCAGCTGGGACATCTCAGGTGGCTACACCTTC
- - TRBJ2-3 TRBV5-1 CASKGMGTVSRDTQYF TGCGCCAGCAAGGGGATGGGGACTGTCTCGAGAGATACGCAGTATTTT
- - TRBJ1-2 TRBV28 CASATGSNYGYTF TGTGCCAGCGCGACGGGGTCCAACTATGGCTACACCTTC
TRBD1 - TRBJ2-1 TRBV7-9 CASSKLRTGTGVNEQFF TGTGCCAGCAGCAAACTGAGAACCGGGACAGGGGTGAATGAGCAGTTCTTC
- - TRBJ2-7 TRBV3-1/TRBV3-2 CASSRHPATHGITASYEQYF TGTGCCAGCAGCCGCCACCCCGCGACGCACGGGATTACGGCCTCCTACGAGCAGTACTTC
TRBD1 - TRBJ2-3 TRBV28 CASSLRGTGRRTQYF TGTGCCAGCAGTTTAAGAGGGACAGGGAGGCGTACGCAGTATTTT
TRBD1 - TRBJ1-3 TRBV19 CASSIGQGSGNTIYF TGTGCCAGTAGTATAGGACAGGGATCTGGAAACACCATATATTTT
- - TRBJ2-2 TRBV19 CASSMERGTGELFF TGTGCCAGTAGTATGGAACGGGGCACCGGGGAGCTGTTTTTT
TRBD2 - TRBJ2-3 TRBV7-9 CASSSLIAGGPYTQYF TGTGCCAGCAGCTCCCTCATAGCGGGAGGGCCATATACGCAGTATTTT
TRBD1 once TRBJ2-5 TRBV27 CASSWGQGAYQETQYF TGTGCCAGCAGTTGGGGACAGGGGGCGTACCAAGAGACCCAGTACTTC
TRBD2 - TRBJ2-7 TRBV6-5 CASSKAAGVQYEQYF TGTGCCAGCAGTAAGGCGGCGGGAGTTCAATACGAGCAGTACTTC
TRBD2 once TRBJ2-2 TRBV5-1 CASSMPGLAGGPTAGELFF TGCGCCAGCAGCATGCCGGGACTAGCGGGAGGACCCACGGCCGGGGAGCTGTTTTTT
TRBD1 - TRBJ2-5 TRBV28 CASSSGQPVQETQYF TGTGCCAGCAGTTCGGGACAGCCGGTACAAGAGACCCAGTACTTC
TRBD1 - TRBJ2-7 TRBV10-1 CASSESRTGLQYF TGCGCCAGCAGTGAGTCGAGGACAGGGCTGCAGTACTTC
TRBD1 few TRBJ1-1 TRBV10-1 CASSPGTGAWNTEAFF TGCGCCAGCAGCCCCGGGACAGGGGCGTGGAACACTGAAGCTTTCTTT
- - TRBJ2-5 TRBV5-5 CASSLREWETQYF TGTGCCAGCAGCTTGCGAGAATGGGAGACCCAGTACTTC
TRBD2 - TRBJ2-1 TRBV19 CASSILAGGTNEQFF TGTGCCAGTAGTATACTAGCGGGAGGGACCAATGAGCAGTTCTTC
- - TRBJ1-1 TRBV10-3 CAISESGGNEAFF TGTGCCATCAGTGAGTCCGGCGGAAATGAAGCTTTCTTT
- - TRBJ2-2 TRBV9 CASSVVSDTGELFF TGTGCCAGCAGCGTAGTCTCAGACACCGGGGAGCTGTTTTTT
TRBD1 - TRBJ2-5 TRBV7-2 CASSFRTGTTTVTQYF TGTGCCAGCAGCTTCCGGACAGGCACGACCACGGTGACCCAGTACTTC
- once TRBJ1-5 TRBV19 CASSIYSQNRDNQPQHF TGTGCCAGTAGTATCTATTCGCAAAACAGGGACAATCAGCCCCAGCATTTT
TRBD1 - TRBJ1-2 TRBV30 CAWSARTGNPQSRGYTF TGTGCCTGGAGTGCCAGGACAGGGAACCCTCAATCTCGTGGCTACACCTTC
- few TRBJ1-1 TRBV7-9 CASSSQGNTEAFF TGTGCCAGCAGCTCACAGGGGAACACTGAAGCTTTCTTT
TRBD2 once TRBJ2-3 TRBV11-2 CASSPPGLAGRTDTQYF TGTGCCAGCAGCCCCCCGGGTCTAGCGGGGCGCACAGATACGCAGTATTTT
- once TRBJ2-7 TRBV28 CASSYTYEQYF TGTGCCAGCAGTTACACCTACGAGCAGTACTTC
- - TRBJ2-7 TRBV28 CASSSLLGGVDSYEQYF TGTGCCAGCAGTTCCCTTCTAGGGGGAGTTGATTCTTACGAGCAGTACTTC
TRBD1 - TRBJ2-7 TRBV10-1 CASSRDSNYEQYF TGCGCCAGCAGCAGGGACAGTAACTACGAGCAGTACTTC
- - TRBJ1-4 TRBV30 CAWSVLTLSTNEKLFF TGTGCCTGGAGTGTACTAACCTTATCAACTAATGAAAAACTGTTTTTT
TRBD2 - TRBJ2-2 TRBV19 CATNLAGGLPGELFF TGTGCCACCAATCTAGCGGGGGGACTCCCCGGGGAGCTGTTTTTT
- - TRBJ1-6 TRBV28 CASSQQAYNSPLHF TGTGCCAGCAGTCAACAGGCTTATAATTCACCCCTCCACTTT
TRBD1 few TRBJ2-7 TRBV29-1 CSGGQGFYEQYF TGCAGCGGGGGACAGGGGTTCTACGAGCAGTACTTC
- - TRBJ2-5 TRBV6-2/TRBV6-3 CASSYSNGIGETQYF TGTGCCAGCAGTTACTCGAACGGGATAGGTGAGACCCAGTACTTC
- - TRBJ2-2 TRBV2 CASKPNGPGELFF TGTGCCAGCAAACCTAATGGGCCCGGGGAGCTGTTTTTT
- - TRBJ1-1 TRBV4-2 CASSQTALTEAFF TGTGCCAGCAGCCAAACAGCCCTCACTGAAGCTTTCTTT
TRBD1 - TRBJ2-3 TRBV28 CASSFRDRGQVGDTQYF TGTGCCAGCAGCTTTAGGGACAGGGGGCAAGTAGGGGATACGCAGTATTTT
- - TRBJ2-7 TRBV29-1 CSVDTGSHEQYF TGCAGCGTGGATACAGGGTCCCACGAGCAGTACTTC
- - TRBJ2-7 TRBV9 CASSEGGFGSYEQYF TGTGCCAGCAGCGAGGGGGGGTTTGGCTCCTACGAGCAGTACTTC
- - TRBJ2-3 TRBV28 CASSLSTDTQYF TGTGCCAGCAGTCTGAGCACAGATACGCAGTATTTT
- - TRBJ2-3 TRBV6-5 CASSFEPGQRGDTQYF TGTGCCAGCAGTTTCGAGCCTGGACAGCGAGGAGATACGCAGTATTTT
- medium-sized TRBJ1-3 TRBV5-4 CASSLSRGAPSSGNTIYF TGTGCCAGCAGCTTGTCCCGCGGGGCGCCTAGCTCTGGAAACACCATATATTTT
TRBD1 - TRBJ2-2 TRBV6-6 CASRPGTANTGELFF TGTGCCAGCAGACCCGGGACAGCGAACACCGGGGAGCTGTTTTTT
- - TRBJ2-1 TRBV28 CASSLMSVSGPSYNEQFF TGTGCCAGCAGTTTAATGTCCGTGAGCGGACCCTCCTACAATGAGCAGTTCTTC
- - TRBJ2-3 TRBV28 CASSLSEGEFSTDTQYF TGTGCCAGCAGTTTATCCGAAGGAGAATTTAGCACAGATACGCAGTATTTT
TRBD1 - TRBJ2-6 TRBV5-4 CASSDGTGRSGANVLTF TGTGCCAGCAGCGACGGGACAGGGCGCTCTGGGGCCAACGTCCTGACTTTC
- few TRBJ1-1 TRBV21-1 CASSIRTGMNTEAFF TGTGCCAGCAGCATACGGACAGGGATGAACACTGAAGCTTTCTTT
TRBD1 - TRBJ1-2 TRBV24-1 CATSEPGQGAYGYTF TGTGCCACCAGTGAGCCGGGACAGGGAGCCTATGGCTACACCTTC
TRBD1 - TRBJ1-2 TRBV6-6 CASSLQGSNYGYTF TGTGCCAGCAGTTTACAGGGGAGTAACTATGGCTACACCTTC
- - TRBJ2-7 TRBV28 CASSFGGGLYEQYF TGTGCCAGCAGCTTCGGAGGGGGCCTCTACGAGCAGTACTTC
TRBD2 - TRBJ2-3 TRBV10-1 CASSPGDSGIGTDTQYF TGCGCCAGCAGCCCCGGGGATAGCGGGATCGGCACAGATACGCAGTATTTT
- - TRBJ2-5 TRBV29-1 CSVLSSAVQETQYF TGCAGCGTTCTCAGTTCGGCGGTTCAAGAGACCCAGTACTTC
- once TRBJ1-2 TRBV5-1 CASSLGAASNYGYTF TGCGCCAGCAGCTTGGGCGCCGCGTCTAACTATGGCTACACCTTC
- - TRBJ1-5 TRBV30 CAWSFAGNSNQPQHF TGTGCCTGGAGTTTTGCGGGGAATAGCAATCAGCCCCAGCATTTT